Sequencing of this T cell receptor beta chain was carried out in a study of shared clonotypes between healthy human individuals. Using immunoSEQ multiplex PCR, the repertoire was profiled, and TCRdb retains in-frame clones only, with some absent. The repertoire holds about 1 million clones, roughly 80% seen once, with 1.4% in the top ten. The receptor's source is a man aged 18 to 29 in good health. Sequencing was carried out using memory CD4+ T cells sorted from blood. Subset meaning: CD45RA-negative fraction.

The CDR3 loop is CASSLRGKHSPLHF. The CDR3 DNA reads as TGTGCCAGCAGCTTGAGAGGGAAGCATTCACCCCTCCACTTT. The chain recombines TRBV7-2 with TRBJ1-6; no definite D call. Trimming removed 3 bases at V and 8 bases at J, with 11 bases between. The CDR3 has 14 amino acids. CDR1 is SGHTA and CDR2 is FQGNSA in the germline V gene.